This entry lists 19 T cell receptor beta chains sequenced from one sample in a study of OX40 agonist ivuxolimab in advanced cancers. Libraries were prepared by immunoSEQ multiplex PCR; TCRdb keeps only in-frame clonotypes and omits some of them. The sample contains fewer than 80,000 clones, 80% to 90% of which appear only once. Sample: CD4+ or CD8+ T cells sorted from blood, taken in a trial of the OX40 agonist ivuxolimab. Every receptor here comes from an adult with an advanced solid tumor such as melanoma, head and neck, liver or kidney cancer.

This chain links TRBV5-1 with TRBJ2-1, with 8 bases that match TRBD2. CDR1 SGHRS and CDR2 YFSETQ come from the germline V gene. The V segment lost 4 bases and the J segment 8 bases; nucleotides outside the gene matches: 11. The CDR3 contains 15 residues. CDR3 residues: CASSPRSGGVDEQFF. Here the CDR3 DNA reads TGCGCCAGCAGCCCCCGGAGCGGGGGTGTTGATGAGCAGTTCTTC.

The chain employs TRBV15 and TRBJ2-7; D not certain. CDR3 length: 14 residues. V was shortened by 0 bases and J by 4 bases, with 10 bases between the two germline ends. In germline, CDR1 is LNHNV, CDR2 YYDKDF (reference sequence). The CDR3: CATSRDLTGYEQYF. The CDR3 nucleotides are TGTGCCACCAGCAGAGATTTAACTGGGTACGAGCAGTACTTC.

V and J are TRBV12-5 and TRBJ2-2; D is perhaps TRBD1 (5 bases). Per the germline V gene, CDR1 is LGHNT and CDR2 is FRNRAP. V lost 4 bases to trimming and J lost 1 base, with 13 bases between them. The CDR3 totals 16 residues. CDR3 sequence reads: CASGYSADKNTGELFF. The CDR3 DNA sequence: TGTGCTAGTGGTTATTCCGCGGACAAGAACACCGGGGAGCTGTTTTTT.

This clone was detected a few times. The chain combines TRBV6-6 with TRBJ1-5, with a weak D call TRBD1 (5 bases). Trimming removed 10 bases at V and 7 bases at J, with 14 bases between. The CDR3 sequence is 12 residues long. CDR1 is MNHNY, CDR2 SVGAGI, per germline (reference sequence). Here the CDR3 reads CATGSIGQPQHF. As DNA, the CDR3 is TGTGCCACAGGGTCGATCGGACAGCCCCAGCATTTT.

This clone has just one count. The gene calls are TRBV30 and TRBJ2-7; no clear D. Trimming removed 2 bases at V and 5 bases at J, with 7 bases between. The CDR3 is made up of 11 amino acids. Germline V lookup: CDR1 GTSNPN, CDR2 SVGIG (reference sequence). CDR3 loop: CAWSITHEQYF. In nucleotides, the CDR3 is TGTGCCTGGAGTATCACTCACGAGCAGTACTTC.

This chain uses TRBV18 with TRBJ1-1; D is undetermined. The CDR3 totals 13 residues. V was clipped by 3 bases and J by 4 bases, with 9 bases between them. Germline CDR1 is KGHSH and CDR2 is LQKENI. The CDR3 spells CASSPGGPTEAFF. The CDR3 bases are TGTGCCAGCTCACCCGGAGGACCCACTGAAGCTTTCTTT. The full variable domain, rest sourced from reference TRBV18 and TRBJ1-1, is NAGVMQNPRHLVRRRGQEARLRCSPMKGHSHVYWYRQLPEEGLKFMVYLQKENIIDESGMPKERFSAEFPKEGPSILRIQQVVRGDSAAYFCASSPGGPTEAFFGQGTRLTVV.

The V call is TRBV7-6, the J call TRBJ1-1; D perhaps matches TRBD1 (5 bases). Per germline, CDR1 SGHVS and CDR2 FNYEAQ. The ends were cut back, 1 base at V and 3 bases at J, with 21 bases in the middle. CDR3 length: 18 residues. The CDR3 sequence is CASSLEVMEYGGDTEAFF. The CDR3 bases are TGTGCCAGCAGCTTAGAGGTTATGGAGTACGGGGGGGACACTGAAGCTTTCTTT.

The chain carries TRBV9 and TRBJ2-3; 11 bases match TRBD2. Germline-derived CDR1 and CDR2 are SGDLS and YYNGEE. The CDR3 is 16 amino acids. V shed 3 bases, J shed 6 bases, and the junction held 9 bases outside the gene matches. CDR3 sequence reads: CASSAETSGIVDTQYF. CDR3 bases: TGTGCCAGCAGCGCTGAGACTAGCGGGATAGTGGATACGCAGTATTTT.

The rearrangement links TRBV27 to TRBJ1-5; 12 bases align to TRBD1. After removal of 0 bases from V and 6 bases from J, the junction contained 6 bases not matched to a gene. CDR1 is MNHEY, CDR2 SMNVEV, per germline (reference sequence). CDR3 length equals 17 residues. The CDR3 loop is CASSLSGTGGASQPQHF. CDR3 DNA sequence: TGTGCCAGCAGTTTATCGGGGACAGGGGGCGCGTCTCAGCCCCAGCATTTT.

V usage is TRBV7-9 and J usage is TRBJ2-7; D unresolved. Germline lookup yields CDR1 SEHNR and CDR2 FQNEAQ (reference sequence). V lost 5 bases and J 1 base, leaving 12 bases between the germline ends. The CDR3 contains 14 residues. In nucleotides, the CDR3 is TGTGCCAGCAGCCTCCATCGACCGTCCTACGAGCAGTACTTC. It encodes CASSLHRPSYEQYF. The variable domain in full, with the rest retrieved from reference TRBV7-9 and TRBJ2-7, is DTGVSQNPRHKITKRGQNVTFRCDPISEHNRLYWYRQTLGQGPEFLTYFQNEAQLEKSRLLSDRFSAERPKGSFSTLEIQRTEQGDSAMYLCASSLHRPSYEQYFGPGTRLTVT.

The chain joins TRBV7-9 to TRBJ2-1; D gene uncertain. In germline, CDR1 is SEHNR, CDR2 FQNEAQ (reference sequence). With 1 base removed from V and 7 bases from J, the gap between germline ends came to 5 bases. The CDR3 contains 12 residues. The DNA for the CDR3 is TGTGCCAGCAGCTTAGGGGTGAATGAGCAGTTCTTC. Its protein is CASSLGVNEQFF.

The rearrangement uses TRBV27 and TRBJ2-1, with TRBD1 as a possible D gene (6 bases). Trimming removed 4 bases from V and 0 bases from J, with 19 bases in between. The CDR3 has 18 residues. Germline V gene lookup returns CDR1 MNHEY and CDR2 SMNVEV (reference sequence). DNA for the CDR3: TGTGCCAGCAGTTCAAGAAACAGGGCGTCCCGCTCCTACAATGAGCAGTTCTTC. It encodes CASSSRNRASRSYNEQFF.

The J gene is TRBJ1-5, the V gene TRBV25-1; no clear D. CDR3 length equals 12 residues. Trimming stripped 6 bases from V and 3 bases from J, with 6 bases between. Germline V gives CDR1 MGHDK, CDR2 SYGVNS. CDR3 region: CASSGPNQPQHF. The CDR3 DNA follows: TGTGCCAGCAGCGGACCCAATCAGCCCCAGCATTTT. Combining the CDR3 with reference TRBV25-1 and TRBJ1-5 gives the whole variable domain EADIYQTPRYLVIGTGKKITLECSQTMGHDKMYWYQQDPGMELHLIHYSYGVNSTEKGDLSSESTVSRIRTEHFPLTLESARPSHTSQYLCASSGPNQPQHFGDGTRLSIL.

This CDR3 is CASSHPGTGDEKLFF. CDR3 nucleotides: TGTGCCAGCAGCCACCCCGGGACCGGAGATGAAAAACTGTTTTTT. The chain carries TRBV4-2 and TRBJ1-4; TRBD1 might be the D (5 bases). Germline V gene data show CDR1 as LGHNA and CDR2 as YNFKEQ. Trimming stripped 3 bases from V and 6 bases from J, with 14 bases between. CDR3 length: 15 residues.

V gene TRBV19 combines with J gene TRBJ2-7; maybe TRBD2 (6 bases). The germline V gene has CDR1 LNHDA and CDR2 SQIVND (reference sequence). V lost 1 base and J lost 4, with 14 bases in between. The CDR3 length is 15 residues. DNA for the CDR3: TGTGCCAGTAGTATAGGAATCGCGGGGCTGTACGAGCAGTACTTC. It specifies CASSIGIAGLYEQYF.

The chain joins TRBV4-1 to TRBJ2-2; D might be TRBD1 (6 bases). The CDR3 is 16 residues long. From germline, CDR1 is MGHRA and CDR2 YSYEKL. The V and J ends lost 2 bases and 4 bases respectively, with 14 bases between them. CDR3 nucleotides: TGCGCCAGCAGCCAACGGAAACAGGGAAGCACCGGGGAGCTGTTTTTT. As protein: CASSQRKQGSTGELFF.

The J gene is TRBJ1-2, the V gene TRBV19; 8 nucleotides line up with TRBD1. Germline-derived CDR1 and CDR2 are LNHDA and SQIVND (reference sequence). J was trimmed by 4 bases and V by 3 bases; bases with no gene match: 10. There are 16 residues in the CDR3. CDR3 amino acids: CASSIQFGDRGYGYTF. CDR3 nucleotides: TGTGCCAGTAGTATTCAATTTGGTGACAGGGGCTATGGCTACACCTTC.

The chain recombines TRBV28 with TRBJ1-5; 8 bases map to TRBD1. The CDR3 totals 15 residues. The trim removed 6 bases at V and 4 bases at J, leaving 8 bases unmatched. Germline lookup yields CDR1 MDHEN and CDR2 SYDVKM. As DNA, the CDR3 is TGTGCCAGCAGCCCTCAGGGACAGGAGAATCAGCCCCAGCATTTT. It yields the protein CASSPQGQENQPQHF.

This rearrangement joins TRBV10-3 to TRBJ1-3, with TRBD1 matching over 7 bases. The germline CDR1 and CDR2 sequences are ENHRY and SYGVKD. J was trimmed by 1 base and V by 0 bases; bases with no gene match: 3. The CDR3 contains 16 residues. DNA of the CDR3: TGTGCCATCAGTGAGTCGATACAGGGGTCTGGAAACACCATATATTTT. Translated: CAISESIQGSGNTIYF.